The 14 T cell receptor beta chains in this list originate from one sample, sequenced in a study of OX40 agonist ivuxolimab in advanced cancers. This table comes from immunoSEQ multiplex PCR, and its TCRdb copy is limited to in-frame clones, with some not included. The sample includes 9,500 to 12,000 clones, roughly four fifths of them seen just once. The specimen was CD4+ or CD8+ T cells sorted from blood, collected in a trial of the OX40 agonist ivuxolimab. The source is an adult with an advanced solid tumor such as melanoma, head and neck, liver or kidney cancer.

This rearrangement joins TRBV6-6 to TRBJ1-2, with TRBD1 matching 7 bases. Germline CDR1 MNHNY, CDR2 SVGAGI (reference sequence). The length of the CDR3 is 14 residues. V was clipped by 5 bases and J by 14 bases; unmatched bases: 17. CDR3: CASSALTWEGQVTF. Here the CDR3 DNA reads TGTGCCAGCAGTGCCCTTACGTGGGAAGGACAGGTGACCTTC.

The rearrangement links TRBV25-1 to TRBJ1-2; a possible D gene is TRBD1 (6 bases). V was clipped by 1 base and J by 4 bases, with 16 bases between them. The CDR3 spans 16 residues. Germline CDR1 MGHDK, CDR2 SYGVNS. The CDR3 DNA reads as TGTGCCAGCAGTGAATCAGGGGCCGCAGGCCTCTATGGCTACACCTTC. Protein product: CASSESGAAGLYGYTF.

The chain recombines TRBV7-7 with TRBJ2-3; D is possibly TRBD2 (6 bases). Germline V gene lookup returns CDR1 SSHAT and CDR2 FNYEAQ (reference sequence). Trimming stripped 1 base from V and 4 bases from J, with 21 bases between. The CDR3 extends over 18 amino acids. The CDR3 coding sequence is TGTGCCAGCAGCTTAGGCGTCGTTTCCGAGACGGGAGCAGATACGCAGTATTTT. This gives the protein CASSLGVVSETGADTQYF.

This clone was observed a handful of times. The DNA of the CDR3 is TGCAGTGCAGAATTCGGAAAGCCCCTCCACTTT. Protein product: CSAEFGKPLHF. J is TRBJ1-6 and V is TRBV20-1; D call uncertain. Trimming removed 6 bases from V and 13 bases from J, with 13 bases in between. The CDR3 covers 11 residues. Germline V gives CDR1 DFQATT, CDR2 SNEGSKA (reference sequence).

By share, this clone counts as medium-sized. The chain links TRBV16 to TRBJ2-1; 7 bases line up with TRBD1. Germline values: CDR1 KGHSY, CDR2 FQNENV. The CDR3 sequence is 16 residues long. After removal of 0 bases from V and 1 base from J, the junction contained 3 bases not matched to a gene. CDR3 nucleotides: TGTGCCAGCAGCCAATCCCAGGGGGTTTCCTACAATGAGCAGTTCTTC. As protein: CASSQSQGVSYNEQFF.

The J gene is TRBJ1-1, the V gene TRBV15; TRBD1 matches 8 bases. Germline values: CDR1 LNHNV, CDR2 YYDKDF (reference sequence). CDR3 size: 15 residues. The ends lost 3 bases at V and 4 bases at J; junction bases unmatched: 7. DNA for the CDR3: TGTGCCACCAGCAGTGCGACAGGGGTAGGCACTGAAGCTTTCTTT. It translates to CATSSATGVGTEAFF. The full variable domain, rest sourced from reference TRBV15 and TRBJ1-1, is DAMVIQNPRYQVTQFGKPVTLSCSQTLNHNVMYWYQQKSSQAPKLLFHYYDKDFNNEADTPDNFQSRRPNTSFCFLDIRSPGLGDTAMYLCATSSATGVGTEAFFGQGTRLTVV.

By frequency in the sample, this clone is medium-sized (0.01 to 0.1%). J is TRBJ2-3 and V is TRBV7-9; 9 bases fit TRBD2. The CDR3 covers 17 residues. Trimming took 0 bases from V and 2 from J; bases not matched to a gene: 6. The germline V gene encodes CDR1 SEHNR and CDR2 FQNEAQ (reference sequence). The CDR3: CASSLAVAGEVTDTQYF. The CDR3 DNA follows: TGTGCCAGCAGCTTAGCAGTAGCGGGAGAGGTCACAGATACGCAGTATTTT.

The CDR3 region is CASSFLGGNQPQHF. The CDR3 DNA sequence: TGTGCCAGCAGCTTTTTGGGGGGCAATCAGCCCCAGCATTTT. This chain uses TRBV11-2 with TRBJ1-5, with TRBD1 as a possible D gene (5 bases). CDR1 SGHAT and CDR2 FQNNGV come from the germline V gene. The CDR3 extends over 14 amino acids. The ends were cut back, 3 bases at V and 2 bases at J, with 8 bases in the middle.

CDR3 in amino acids: CASSLNRFRDDTQYF. DNA for the CDR3: TGTGCCAGCAGTCTAAATCGTTTTAGAGATGATACGCAGTATTTT. The J gene is TRBJ2-3, the V gene TRBV27; the D is unclear. V lost 5 bases and J 6 bases, leaving 18 bases between the germline ends. Per germline, CDR1 MNHEY and CDR2 SMNVEV (reference sequence). The CDR3 runs to 15 residues.

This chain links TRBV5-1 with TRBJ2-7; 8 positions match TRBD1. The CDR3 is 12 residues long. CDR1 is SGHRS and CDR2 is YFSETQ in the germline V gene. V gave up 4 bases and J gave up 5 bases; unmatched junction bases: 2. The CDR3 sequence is CASSGQGDEQYF. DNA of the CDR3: TGCGCCAGCAGCGGACAGGGCGACGAGCAGTACTTC. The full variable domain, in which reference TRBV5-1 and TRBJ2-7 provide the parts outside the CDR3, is KAGVTQTPRYLIKTRGQQVTLSCSPISGHRSVSWYQQTPGQGLQFLFEYFSETQRNKGNFPGRFSGRQFSNSRSEMNVSTLELGDSALYLCASSGQGDEQYFGPGTRLTVT.

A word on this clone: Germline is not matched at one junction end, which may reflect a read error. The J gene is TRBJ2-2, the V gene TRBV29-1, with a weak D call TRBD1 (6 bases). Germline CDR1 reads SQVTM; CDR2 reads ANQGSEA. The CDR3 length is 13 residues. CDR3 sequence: CSVSTGNAGELFF. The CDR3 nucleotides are TGCAGCGTTTCTACAGGGAACGCCGGGGAGCTGTTTTTT.

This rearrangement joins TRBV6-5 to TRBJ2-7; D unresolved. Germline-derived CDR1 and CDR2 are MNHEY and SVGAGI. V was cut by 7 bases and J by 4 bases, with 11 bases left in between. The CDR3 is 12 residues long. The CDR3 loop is CASNIPLYEQYF. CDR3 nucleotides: TGTGCCAGCAACATCCCCCTTTACGAGCAGTACTTC.

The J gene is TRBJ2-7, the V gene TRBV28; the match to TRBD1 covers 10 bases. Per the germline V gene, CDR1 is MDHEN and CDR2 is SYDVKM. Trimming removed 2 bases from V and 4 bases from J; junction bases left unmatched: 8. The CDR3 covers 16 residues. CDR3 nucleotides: TGTGCCAGCAGTTTAATTGCGGGACAGGGGATTTACGAGCAGTACTTC. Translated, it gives CASSLIAGQGIYEQYF.

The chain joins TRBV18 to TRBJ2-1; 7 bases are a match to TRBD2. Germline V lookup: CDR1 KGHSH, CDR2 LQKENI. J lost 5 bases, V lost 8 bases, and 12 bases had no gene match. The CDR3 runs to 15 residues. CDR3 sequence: CASRSDSGLNNEQFF. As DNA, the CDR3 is TGTGCCAGCAGAAGTGATAGCGGGCTAAACAATGAGCAGTTCTTC.